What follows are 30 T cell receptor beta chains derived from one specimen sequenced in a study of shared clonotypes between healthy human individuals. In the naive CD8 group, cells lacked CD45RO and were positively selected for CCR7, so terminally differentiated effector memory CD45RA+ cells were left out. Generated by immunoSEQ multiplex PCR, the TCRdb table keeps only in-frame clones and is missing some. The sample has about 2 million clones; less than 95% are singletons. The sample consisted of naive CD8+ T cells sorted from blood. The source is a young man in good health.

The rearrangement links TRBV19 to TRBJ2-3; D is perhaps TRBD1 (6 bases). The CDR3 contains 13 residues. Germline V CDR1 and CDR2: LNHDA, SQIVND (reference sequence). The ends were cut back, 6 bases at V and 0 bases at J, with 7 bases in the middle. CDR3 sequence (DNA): TGTGCCAGTAGGCAGGGGAGCACAGATACGCAGTATTTT. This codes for CASRQGSTDTQYF.

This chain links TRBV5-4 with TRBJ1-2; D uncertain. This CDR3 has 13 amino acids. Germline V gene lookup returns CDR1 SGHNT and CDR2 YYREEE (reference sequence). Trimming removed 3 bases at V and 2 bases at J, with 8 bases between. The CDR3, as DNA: TGTGCCAGCAGCTCCGACATAAACTATGGCTACACCTTC. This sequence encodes CASSSDINYGYTF.

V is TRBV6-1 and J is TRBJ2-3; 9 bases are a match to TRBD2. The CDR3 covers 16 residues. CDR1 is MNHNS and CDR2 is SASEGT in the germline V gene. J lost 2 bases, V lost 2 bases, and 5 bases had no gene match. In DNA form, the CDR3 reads TGTGCCAGCAGTGAATGGCTAGCGGGGACCACAGATACGCAGTATTTT. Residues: CASSEWLAGTTDTQYF.

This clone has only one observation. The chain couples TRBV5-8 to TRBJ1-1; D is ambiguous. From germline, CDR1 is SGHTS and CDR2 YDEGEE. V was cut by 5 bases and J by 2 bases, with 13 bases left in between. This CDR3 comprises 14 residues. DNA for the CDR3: TGTGCCAGCAGTCGGTTGCGGGCTAACACTGAAGCTTTCTTT. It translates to CASSRLRANTEAFF. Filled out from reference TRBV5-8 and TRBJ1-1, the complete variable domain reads EAGVTQSPTHLIKTRGQQATLRCSPISGHTSVYWYQQALGLGLQFLLWYDEGEERNRGNFPPRFSGRQFPNYSSELNVNALELEDSALYLCASSRLRANTEAFFGQGTRLTVV.

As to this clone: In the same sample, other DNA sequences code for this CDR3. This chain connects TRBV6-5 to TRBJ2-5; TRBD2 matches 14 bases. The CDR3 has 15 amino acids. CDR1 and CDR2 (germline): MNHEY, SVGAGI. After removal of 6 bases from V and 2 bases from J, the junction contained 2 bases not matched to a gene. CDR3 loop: CASSRTSGGQETQYF. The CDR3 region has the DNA TGTGCCAGCAGCCGGACTAGCGGGGGGCAAGAGACCCAGTACTTC.

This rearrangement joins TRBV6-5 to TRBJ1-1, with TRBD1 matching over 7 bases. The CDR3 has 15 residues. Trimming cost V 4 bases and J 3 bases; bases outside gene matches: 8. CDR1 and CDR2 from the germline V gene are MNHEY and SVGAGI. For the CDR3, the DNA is TGTGCCAGCAGTTCACCACAGGGGTGGCACACTGAAGCTTTCTTT. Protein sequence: CASSSPQGWHTEAFF.

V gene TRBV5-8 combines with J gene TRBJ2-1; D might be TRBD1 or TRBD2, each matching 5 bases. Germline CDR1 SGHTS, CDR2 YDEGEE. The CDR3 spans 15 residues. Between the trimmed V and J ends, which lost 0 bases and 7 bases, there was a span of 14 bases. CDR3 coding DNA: TGTGCCAGCAGCTTGGTGTACGGGACGTTGAATGAGCAGTTCTTC. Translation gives CASSLVYGTLNEQFF.

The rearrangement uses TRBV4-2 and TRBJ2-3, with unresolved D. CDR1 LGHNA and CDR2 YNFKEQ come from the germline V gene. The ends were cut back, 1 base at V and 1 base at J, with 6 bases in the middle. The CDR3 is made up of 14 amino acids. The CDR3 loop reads CASSQVPRTDTQYF. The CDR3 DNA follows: TGTGCCAGCAGCCAAGTTCCCCGCACAGATACGCAGTATTTT.

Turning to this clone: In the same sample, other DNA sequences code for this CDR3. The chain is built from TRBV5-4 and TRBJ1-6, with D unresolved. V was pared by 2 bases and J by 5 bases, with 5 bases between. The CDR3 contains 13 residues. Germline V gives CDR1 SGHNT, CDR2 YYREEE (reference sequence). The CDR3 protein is CASSLSNNSPLHF. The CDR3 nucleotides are TGTGCCAGCAGCTTATCAAATAATTCACCCCTCCACTTT. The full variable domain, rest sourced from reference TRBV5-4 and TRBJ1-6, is ETGVTQSPTHLIKTRGQQVTLRCSSQSGHNTVSWYQQALGQGPQFIFQYYREEENGRGNFPPRFSGLQFPNYSSELNVNALELDDSALYLCASSLSNNSPLHFGNGTRLTVT.

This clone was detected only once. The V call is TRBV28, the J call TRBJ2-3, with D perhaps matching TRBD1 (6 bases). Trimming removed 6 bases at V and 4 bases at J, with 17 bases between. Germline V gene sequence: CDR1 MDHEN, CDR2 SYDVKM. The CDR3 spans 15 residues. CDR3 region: CASSPILGAPDTQYF. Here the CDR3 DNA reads TGTGCCAGCAGCCCCATACTGGGGGCCCCAGATACGCAGTATTTT.

The CDR3 coding sequence is TGTGCCAGCAGCCCAGTCCTGGGGGAGACCCAGTACTTC. It translates to CASSPVLGETQYF. The J gene is TRBJ2-5, the V gene TRBV5-6, with D unclear. Between the trimmed V and J ends, which lost 4 bases and 5 bases, there was a span of 12 bases. Per germline, CDR1 SGHDT and CDR2 YYEEEE. The length of the CDR3 is 13 residues.

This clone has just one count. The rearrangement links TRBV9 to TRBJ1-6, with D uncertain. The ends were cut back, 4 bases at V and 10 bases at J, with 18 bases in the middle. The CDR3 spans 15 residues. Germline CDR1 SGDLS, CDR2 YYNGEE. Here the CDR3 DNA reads TGTGCCAGCAGCCCCCGGACCGTAGGCGGGTCACCCCTCCACTTT. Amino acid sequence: CASSPRTVGGSPLHF.

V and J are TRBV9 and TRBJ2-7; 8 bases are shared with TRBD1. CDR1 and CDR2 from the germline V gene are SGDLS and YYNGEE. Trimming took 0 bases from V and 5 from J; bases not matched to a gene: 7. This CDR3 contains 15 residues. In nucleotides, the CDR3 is TGTGCCAGCAGCGTAGGCAGGGGGCGAATTAACGAGCAGTACTTC. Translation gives CASSVGRGRINEQYF.

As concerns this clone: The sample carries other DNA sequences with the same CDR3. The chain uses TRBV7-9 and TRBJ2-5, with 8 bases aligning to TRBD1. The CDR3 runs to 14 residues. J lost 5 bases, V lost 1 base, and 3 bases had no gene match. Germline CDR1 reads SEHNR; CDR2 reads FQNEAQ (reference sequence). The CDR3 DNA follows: TGTGCCAGCAGCTTAGTGGACAGGGAGGAGACCCAGTACTTC. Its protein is CASSLVDREETQYF.

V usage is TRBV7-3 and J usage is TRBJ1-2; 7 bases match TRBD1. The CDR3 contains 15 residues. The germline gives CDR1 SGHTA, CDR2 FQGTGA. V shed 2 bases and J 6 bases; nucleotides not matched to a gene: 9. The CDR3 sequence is CASSLLGTDVDGYTF. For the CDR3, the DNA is TGTGCCAGCAGCTTATTAGGGACAGATGTGGATGGCTACACCTTC.

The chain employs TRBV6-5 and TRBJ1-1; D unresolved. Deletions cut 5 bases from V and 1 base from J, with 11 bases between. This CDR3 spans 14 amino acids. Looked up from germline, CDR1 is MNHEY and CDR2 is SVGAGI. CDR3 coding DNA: TGTGCCAGCAGTGCCTGGACGGCGAACACTGAAGCTTTCTTT. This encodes CASSAWTANTEAFF.

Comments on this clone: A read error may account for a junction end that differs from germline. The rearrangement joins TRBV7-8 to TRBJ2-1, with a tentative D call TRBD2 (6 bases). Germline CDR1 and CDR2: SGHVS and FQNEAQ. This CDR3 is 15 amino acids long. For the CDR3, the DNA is TGTGCCAGCGGCGAGGGACTGGTAAACTACAGTGAGCAGTTCTTC. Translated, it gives CASGEGLVNYSEQFF.

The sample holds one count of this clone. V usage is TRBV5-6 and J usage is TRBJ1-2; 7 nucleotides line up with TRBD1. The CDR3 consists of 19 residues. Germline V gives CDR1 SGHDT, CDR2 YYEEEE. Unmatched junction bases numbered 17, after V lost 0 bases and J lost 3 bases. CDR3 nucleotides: TGTGCCAGCAGCTTGGTGGTGGTGTCTGCAGGGGGACCCGACTATGGCTACACCTTC. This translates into CASSLVVVSAGGPDYGYTF.

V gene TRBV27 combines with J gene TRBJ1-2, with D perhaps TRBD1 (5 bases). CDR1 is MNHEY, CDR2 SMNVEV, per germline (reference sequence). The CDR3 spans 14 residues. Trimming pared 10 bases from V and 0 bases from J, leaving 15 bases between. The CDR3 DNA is TGTGCCACAAAGGAGGGGCTGACTAACTATGGCTACACCTTC. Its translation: CATKEGLTNYGYTF.

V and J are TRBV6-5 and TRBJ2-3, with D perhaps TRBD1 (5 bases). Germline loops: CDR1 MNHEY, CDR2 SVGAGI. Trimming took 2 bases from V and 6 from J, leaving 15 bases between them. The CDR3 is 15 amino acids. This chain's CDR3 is CASSYPSDSRDTQYF. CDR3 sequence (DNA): TGTGCCAGCAGTTACCCGAGCGACAGTAGGGATACGCAGTATTTT.

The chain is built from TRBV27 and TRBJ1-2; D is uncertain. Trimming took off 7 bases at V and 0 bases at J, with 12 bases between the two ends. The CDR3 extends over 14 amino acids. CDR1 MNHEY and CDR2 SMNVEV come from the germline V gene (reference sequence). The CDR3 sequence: CASMPGIPNYGYTF. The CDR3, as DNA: TGTGCCAGCATGCCGGGGATCCCTAACTATGGCTACACCTTC.

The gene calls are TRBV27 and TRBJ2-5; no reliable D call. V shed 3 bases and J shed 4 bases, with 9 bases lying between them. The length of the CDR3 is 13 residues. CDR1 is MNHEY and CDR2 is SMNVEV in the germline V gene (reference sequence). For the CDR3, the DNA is TGTGCCAGCAGTTTCCTGTCCCGAGAGACCCAGTACTTC. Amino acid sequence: CASSFLSRETQYF.

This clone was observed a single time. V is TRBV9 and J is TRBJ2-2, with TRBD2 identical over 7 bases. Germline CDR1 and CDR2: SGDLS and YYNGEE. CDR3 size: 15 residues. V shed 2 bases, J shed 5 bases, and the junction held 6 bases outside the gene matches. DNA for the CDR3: TGTGCCAGCAGCGTGTCCGGGACTATGACCGGGGAGCTGTTTTTT. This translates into CASSVSGTMTGELFF.

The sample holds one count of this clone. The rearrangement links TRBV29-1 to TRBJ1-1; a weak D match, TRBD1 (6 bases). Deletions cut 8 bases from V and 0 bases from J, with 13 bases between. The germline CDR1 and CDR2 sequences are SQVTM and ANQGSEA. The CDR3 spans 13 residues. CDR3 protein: CSTVTGLNTEAFF. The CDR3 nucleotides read TGCAGCACGGTAACAGGGCTGAACACTGAAGCTTTCTTT.

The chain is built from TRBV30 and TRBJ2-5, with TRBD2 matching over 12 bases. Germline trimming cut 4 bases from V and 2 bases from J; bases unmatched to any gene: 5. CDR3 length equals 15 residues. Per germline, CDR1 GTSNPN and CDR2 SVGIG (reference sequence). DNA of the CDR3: TGTGCCTGGAACTCACTAGCGGGGGGACAAGAGACCCAGTACTTC. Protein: CAWNSLAGGQETQYF.

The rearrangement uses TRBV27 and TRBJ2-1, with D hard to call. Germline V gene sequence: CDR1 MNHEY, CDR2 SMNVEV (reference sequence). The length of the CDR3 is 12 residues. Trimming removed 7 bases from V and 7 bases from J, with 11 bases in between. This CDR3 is CASTFAGNEQFF. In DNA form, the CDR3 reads TGTGCCAGCACTTTCGCCGGGAATGAGCAGTTCTTC.

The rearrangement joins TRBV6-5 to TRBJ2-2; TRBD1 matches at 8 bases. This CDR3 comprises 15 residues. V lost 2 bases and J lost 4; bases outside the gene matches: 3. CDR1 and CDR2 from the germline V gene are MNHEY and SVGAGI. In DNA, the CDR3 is TGTGCCAGCAGTTACCAGGGGGCCGGCACCGGGGAGCTGTTTTTT. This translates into CASSYQGAGTGELFF.

CDR3 coding DNA: TGTGCCTGGACGACTAGCGGGGGAACAGATACGCAGTATTTT. This gives the protein CAWTTSGGTDTQYF. The chain joins TRBV30 to TRBJ2-3, with TRBD2 matching 12 bases. The trim removed 4 bases at V and 3 bases at J, leaving 2 bases unmatched. The CDR3 spans 14 residues. Per germline, CDR1 GTSNPN and CDR2 SVGIG (reference sequence).

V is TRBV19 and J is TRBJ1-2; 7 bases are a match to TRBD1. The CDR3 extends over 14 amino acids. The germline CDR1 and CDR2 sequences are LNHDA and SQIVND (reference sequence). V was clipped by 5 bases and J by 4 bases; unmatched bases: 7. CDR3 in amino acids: CASSEDRRPYGYTF. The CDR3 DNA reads TGTGCCAGTAGTGAGGACAGGCGACCCTATGGCTACACCTTC.

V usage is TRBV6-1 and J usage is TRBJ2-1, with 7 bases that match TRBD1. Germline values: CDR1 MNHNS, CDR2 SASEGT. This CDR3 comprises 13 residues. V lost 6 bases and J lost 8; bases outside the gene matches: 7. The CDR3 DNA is TGTGCCAGCAGGTACGTCGACAGGGATGAGCAGTTCTTC. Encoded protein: CASRYVDRDEQFF.